This section outlines one T cell receptor beta chain sequence together with its context. This entry is derived from a study of cytomegalovirus exposure and HLA in healthy donors. Germline V CDR1 and CDR2: MNHEY, SMNVEV (reference sequence). The CDR3 contains 14 residues. The V and J ends lost 4 bases and 0 bases respectively, with 10 bases between them. Primers for the PCR totalled 60 Vbeta and 13 Jbeta. Data came from immunoSEQ multiplex PCR; TCRdb stores just in-frame clones and leaves some out. The sample consists of more than 95,000 clones, approximately 16% of them appearing once. The material sequenced was PBMCs. The sequence was collected from a female donor in good health and CMV-seronegative. The chain carries TRBV27 and TRBJ2-7; D is possibly TRBD2 (5 bases). This chain's CDR3 is CASSWETGSYEQYF. CDR3 in DNA: TGTGCCAGCAGTTGGGAGACCGGCTCCTACGAGCAGTACTTC.